Sequencing of this T cell receptor beta chain was carried out in a study of shared clonotypes between healthy human individuals. Assay: immunoSEQ multiplex PCR; the TCRdb copy retains only in-frame clones and omits some. The sample lists 1,400,000 or so clones; just under 99% were seen once. A CD45RA+ naive subset and a CD45RA-negative memory subset were split from CD4+ cells. Deletions cut 3 bases from V and 0 bases from J, with 5 bases between. The CDR3 runs 13 residues. Germline assignment: CDR1 LNHDA and CDR2 SQIVND (reference sequence). The sample taken for sequencing was naive CD4+ T cells sorted from blood. Subset given: CD45RA+ positively selected. The sequence derives from a man aged 30 to 45 in good health. The chain carries TRBV19 and TRBJ1-1; D is uncertain. Written as DNA, the CDR3 is TGTGCCAGTAGTATTTTTTTGAACACTGAAGCTTTCTTT. As protein: CASSIFLNTEAFF.